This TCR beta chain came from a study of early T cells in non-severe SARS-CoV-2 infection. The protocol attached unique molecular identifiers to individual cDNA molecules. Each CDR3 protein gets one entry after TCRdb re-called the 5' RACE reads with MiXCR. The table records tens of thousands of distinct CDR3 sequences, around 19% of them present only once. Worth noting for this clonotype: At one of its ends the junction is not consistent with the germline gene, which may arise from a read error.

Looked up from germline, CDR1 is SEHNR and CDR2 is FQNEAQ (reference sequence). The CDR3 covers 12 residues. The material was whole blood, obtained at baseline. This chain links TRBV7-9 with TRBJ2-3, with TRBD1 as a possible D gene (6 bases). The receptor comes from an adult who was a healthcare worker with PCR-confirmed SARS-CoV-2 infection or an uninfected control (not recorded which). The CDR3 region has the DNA TGTGCCAGCAGCTTACGGACAGCTACGCAGTATTTT. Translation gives CASSLRTATQYF. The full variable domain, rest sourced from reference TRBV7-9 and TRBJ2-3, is DTGVSQNPRHKITKRGQNVTFRCDPISEHNRLYWYRQTLGQGPEFLTYFQNEAQLEKSRLLSDRFSAERPKGSFSTLEIQRTEQGDSAMYLCASSLRTATQYFGPGTRLTVL.